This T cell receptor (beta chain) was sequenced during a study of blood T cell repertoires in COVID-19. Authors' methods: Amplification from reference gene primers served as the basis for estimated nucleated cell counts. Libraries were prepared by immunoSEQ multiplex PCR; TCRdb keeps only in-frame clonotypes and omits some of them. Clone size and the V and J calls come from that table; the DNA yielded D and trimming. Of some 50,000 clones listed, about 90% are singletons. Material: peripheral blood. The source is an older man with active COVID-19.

CDR3 nucleotides: TGTGCCAGCAGCCGGGCTGGGGCCAACGTCCTGACTTTC. Its translation is CASSRAGANVLTF. This sequence joins TRBV5-6 and TRBJ2-6; D is unresolved. The germline V and J ends were trimmed by 4 bases and 2 bases, with 4 bases remaining between them. There are 13 residues in the CDR3. Germline CDR1 is SGHDT and CDR2 is YYEEEE.